The 9 T cell receptor beta chains reported below all come from one sample, sequenced in a study of response to subunit inactivated influenza vaccine. Using its own MiXCR run on the RT-PCR reads, TCRdb lists one record per CDR3 protein. Of under 500,000 distinct CDR3 sequences listed, approximately 11% are singletons. Sample: PBMCs from blood, taken roughly 48 days after vaccination. The receptors shown here come from a man aged 50 to 60 who received an inactivated influenza vaccine.

The chain uses TRBV5-1 and TRBJ2-7; either TRBD1 or TRBD2 may fit D (5 bases each). Trimming took off 0 bases at V and 9 bases at J, with 19 bases between the two ends. Germline V gives CDR1 SGHRS, CDR2 YFSETQ. The CDR3 is 15 amino acids. In DNA form, the CDR3 reads TGCGCCAGCAGCTTGGCCTACGGGACCCTCTCCCGGCAGTACTTC. Translated, it gives CASSLAYGTLSRQYF.

The chain has TRBV29-1 and TRBJ2-3; 7 positions agree with TRBD2. V shed 5 bases and J 5 bases; nucleotides not matched to a gene: 7. CDR3 length: 13 residues. In germline, CDR1 is SQVTM, CDR2 ANQGSEA. The CDR3, as DNA: TGCAGCGTTCACGGACTAGTTGTAGATACGCAGTATTTT. The encoded protein is CSVHGLVVDTQYF.

In its sample, this clonotype was seen a few times. The chain links TRBV6-1 to TRBJ1-6, with D possibly being TRBD1 (5 bases). The CDR3 runs to 13 residues. V gave up 8 bases and J gave up 9 bases, with 14 bases separating them. CDR1 is MNHNS, CDR2 SASEGT, per germline. This CDR3 is CASRGQGSSPLHF. CDR3 in DNA: TGTGCCAGCCGTGGCCAGGGTTCTTCACCCCTCCACTTT.

V usage is TRBV5-1 and J usage is TRBJ2-1; D ambiguous. CDR3 length: 15 residues. Germline assignment: CDR1 SGHRS and CDR2 YFSETQ. Deletions cut 4 bases from V and 5 bases from J, with 16 bases between. CDR3 coding DNA: TGCGCCAGCAGCCCCTGGCTCCCGTACGACAATGAGCAGTTCTTC. It is translated as CASSPWLPYDNEQFF.

This clonotype was counted at least ten times. V is TRBV5-1 and J is TRBJ1-1; D may be TRBD1 (6 bases). This CDR3 region has 15 residues. Trimming took off 4 bases at V and 1 base at J, with 14 bases between the two ends. Germline loops: CDR1 SGHRS, CDR2 YFSETQ. The CDR3: CASSGPGTSNTEAFF. The DNA for the CDR3 is TGCGCCAGCAGCGGGCCCGGGACATCGAACACTGAAGCTTTCTTT.

This clonotype was seen at least ten times. This chain links TRBV11-2 with TRBJ2-1, with unresolved D. Germline CDR1 SGHAT, CDR2 FQNNGV. Trimming took off 1 base at V and 10 bases at J, with 5 bases between the two ends. This CDR3 contains 11 residues. CDR3: CASSLGSEQFF. Written as DNA, the CDR3 is TGTGCCAGCAGCTTAGGGAGCGAGCAGTTCTTC.

The gene calls are TRBV10-3 and TRBJ1-1; 9 bases are shared with TRBD1. The trim removed 0 bases at V and 5 bases at J, leaving 1 base unmatched. There are 14 residues in the CDR3. CDR1 ENHRY and CDR2 SYGVKD come from the germline V gene. CDR3 residues: CAISESTGGTEAFF. The CDR3 nucleotides are TGTGCCATCAGTGAGTCGACAGGGGGGACTGAAGCTTTCTTT.

The sample holds many counts of this clonotype. The genes are TRBV6-2 or TRBV6-3 and TRBJ1-5; unclear D gene. This CDR3 has 15 residues. Germline assignment: CDR1 MNHEY and CDR2 SVGEGT. V gave up 4 bases and J gave up 2 bases, with 12 bases separating them. CDR3 sequence reads: CASSFGLGGNQPQHF. Here the CDR3 DNA reads TGTGCCAGCAGTTTCGGACTCGGGGGCAATCAGCCCCAGCATTTT.

This clonotype occurred many times. The chain recombines TRBV12-3 or TRBV12-4 with TRBJ2-5; maybe TRBD2 (5 bases). The CDR3 length is 12 residues. Trimming removed 6 bases at V and 5 bases at J, with 10 bases between. DNA for the CDR3: TGTGCCAGCAGCTTTCGGGGTGAGACCCAGTACTTC. This gives the protein CASSFRGETQYF.